These 14 T cell receptor beta chains were all obtained from the same sample, sequenced in a study of post-analysis software for immune sequencing data. Unique-molecular-identifier-tagged TCR beta cDNA libraries were used. In TCRdb, the PCR reads were re-called with MiXCR into one record per CDR3 protein. The sample yields roughly 180,000 distinct CDR3 sequences, approximately 28% seen once. These TCRs are of unknown antigen specificity. Study findings and constraints: Controls showed lower frequencies than patients for five TRBV segments, and TRBV5-6, TRBV5-1 and TRBV20-1 were among these.

Sequenced input: blood. These receptors were collected from a girl between 5 and 17 years old with multiple sclerosis.

The V call is TRBV2, the J call TRBJ1-4; the D is unclear. Trimming took off 6 bases at V and 1 base at J, with 6 bases between the two ends. This CDR3 contains 13 residues. CDR1 is SNHLY and CDR2 is FYNNEI in the germline V gene. CDR3 bases: TGTGCCAGCAGGGCCAGAACTAATGAAAAACTGTTTTTT. Amino acid sequence: CASRARTNEKLFF.

This clonotype was counted ten times or more. This rearrangement joins TRBV6-5 to TRBJ1-2; 7 bases fit TRBD1. The CDR3 loop spans 14 amino acids. V was clipped by 2 bases and J by 5 bases; unmatched bases: 5. The germline gives CDR1 MNHEY, CDR2 SVGAGI. The CDR3 bases are TGTGCCAGCAGTTACGGGCAGGGGGGTTATGGCTACACCTTC. Translating it yields CASSYGQGGYGYTF.

This clonotype was seen more than once but under ten times. This may come from a read error, since a much larger clone is one base off. The V gene is TRBV6-2 or TRBV6-3, the J gene TRBJ2-7; no reliable D call. CDR1 is MNHEY, CDR2 SVGEGT, per germline. This CDR3 has 13 amino acids. Trimming pared 7 bases from V and 5 bases from J, leaving 15 bases between. The CDR3 region is CASTSLIRNEQYF. In DNA, the CDR3 is TGTGCCAGCACTAGTTTGATTCGAAACGAGCAGTACTTC.

This clonotype came up a few times. The chain carries TRBV6-1 and TRBJ2-1; TRBD2 matches 10 bases. The V gene end was trimmed by 7 bases and the J gene end by 3 bases; junction bases not matched to a gene: 3. The CDR3 runs to 14 residues. Looked up from germline, CDR1 is MNHNS and CDR2 is SASEGT. CDR3: CASISSGSYNEQFF. The CDR3 coding sequence is TGTGCCAGCATATCTAGCGGGAGCTACAATGAGCAGTTCTTC.

As for this clonotype: Just one base apart from a much larger clone, this may be a read error. CDR3 loop: CASSTDLASGSCNEQFF. The CDR3 DNA sequence: TGTGCCAGTAGTACGGACCTAGCGAGCGGCTCCTGCAATGAGCAGTTCTTC. The V and J genes are TRBV19 and TRBJ2-1; tentatively, D is TRBD2 (6 bases). CDR3 size: 17 residues. Germline CDR1 LNHDA, CDR2 SQIVND (reference sequence).

Note on this clonotype: Likely a read error: the CDR3 ends without its conserved phenylalanine or tryptophan. The DNA is left out, because the CDR3 cannot be placed on it with certainty; the CDR3 is given as TCRdb lists it. The V and J genes are TRBV5-1 and TRBJ2-5. The CDR3 is made up of 17 amino acids, end residues included. CDR1 and CDR2 (germline): SGHRS, YFSETQ. CDR3: CASSLDGLSVVGYTFGS.

This clonotype was seen ten or more times. The chain's CDR3 is CSVTGSYEQYF. The CDR3, as DNA: TGCAGCGTTACAGGTTCCTACGAGCAGTACTTC. The chain recombines TRBV29-1 with TRBJ2-7; D is perhaps TRBD1 (5 bases). This CDR3 has 11 amino acids. Per germline, CDR1 SQVTM and CDR2 ANQGSEA. The V and J ends lost 5 bases and 1 base respectively, with 6 bases between them.

There are many counts of this clonotype. J is TRBJ2-7 and V is TRBV5-1; 7 bases map to TRBD2. The junction had 19 bases not matched to a gene; V was cut back by 5 bases and J by 2 bases. The CDR3 extends over 18 amino acids. Germline V gene lookup returns CDR1 SGHRS and CDR2 YFSETQ. The CDR3 loop is CASSSGPTGSLAAYEQYF. CDR3 DNA sequence: TGCGCCAGCAGTTCGGGACCTACAGGCTCCCTAGCGGCCTACGAGCAGTACTTC. Drawing the rest from reference TRBV5-1 and TRBJ2-7, the complete variable domain is KAGVTQTPRYLIKTRGQQVTLSCSPISGHRSVSWYQQTPGQGLQFLFEYFSETQRNKGNFPGRFSGRQFSNSRSEMNVSTLELGDSALYLCASSSGPTGSLAAYEQYFGPGTRLTVT.

This clonotype was counted ten times or more. The chain couples TRBV20-1 to TRBJ1-2, with 7 bases that match TRBD1. V dropped 0 bases and J dropped 2; count of bases not matched to a gene: 9. The CDR3 runs 16 residues. Germline assignment: CDR1 DFQATT and CDR2 SNEGSKA (reference sequence). In DNA form, the CDR3 reads TGCAGTGCTAGAGACTCCGGGACAGCTGTAAACTATGGCTACACCTTC. Translated, it gives CSARDSGTAVNYGYTF.

Note on this clonotype: A much larger clone sits a single nucleotide away, making a read error possible. The chain couples TRBV20-1 to TRBJ2-5; 10 bases fit TRBD1. The J call may not be correct, given that the DNA end is closer to TRBJ2-7. This CDR3 contains 12 residues. CDR1 is DFQATT, CDR2 SNEGSKA, per germline (reference sequence). The CDR3 loop reads CSVRGDRGEQYF. The CDR3 DNA reads TGCAGTGTTAGAGGGGACAGGGGCGAGCAGTACTTC.

For this clonotype: A read error may explain this, as a much larger clone is one base away. The gene calls are TRBV7-9 and TRBJ2-5, with D unclear. The CDR3 contains 11 residues. Germline CDR1 reads SEHNR; CDR2 reads FQNEAQ (reference sequence). The DNA for the CDR3 is TGTGTCAGCAGCTCGTACGAGACCCAGTACTTC. This sequence encodes CVSSSYETQYF.

Points on this clonotype: This could be a read error, since a much larger clone is one nucleotide away. The CDR3 DNA sequence: TGCAGCGTGCGCTTCAGCTCCTACAATGGGCAGTTCTTC. Translated, it gives CSVRFSSYNGQFF. The genes are TRBV29-1 and TRBJ2-1, with no clear D. CDR3 length equals 13 residues. The V gene's germline CDR1 is SQVTM and CDR2 ANQGSEA.

The table lists this clonotype with many counts. In nucleotides, the CDR3 is TGCGCCAGCAGCTCGCCACGACTAGCGGGATCGAATGAGCAGTTCTTC. Its translation: CASSSPRLAGSNEQFF. V and J are TRBV5-1 and TRBJ2-1, with 11 nucleotides matching TRBD2. Germline V gene data show CDR1 as SGHRS and CDR2 as YFSETQ. The CDR3 extends over 16 amino acids. J lost 7 bases, V lost 3 bases, and 9 bases had no gene match.

There are many counts of this clonotype. The J gene is TRBJ2-1, the V gene TRBV3-1; the D gene is possibly TRBD1 (5 bases). The CDR3 spans 16 residues. Deletions cut 0 bases from V and 0 bases from J, with 9 bases between. CDR1 is LGHDT, CDR2 YNNKEL, per germline (reference sequence). The CDR3 coding sequence is TGTGCCAGCAGCCAAGATAGGGGCGTCTCCTACAATGAGCAGTTCTTC. Amino acid sequence: CASSQDRGVSYNEQFF.